Described below is a single T cell receptor beta chain sequence and its context. These data are taken from a study of blood T cell repertoires in COVID-19. The germline gives CDR1 GTSNPN, CDR2 SVGIG (reference sequence). This CDR3 contains 13 residues. V dropped 3 bases and J dropped 4; count of bases not matched to a gene: 5. Sequenced by immunoSEQ multiplex PCR; TCRdb stores in-frame clones only, minus some. The repertoire includes some 250,000 clones, 70% to 75% of them detected once, and around 3.2% sits in the top ten. The chain joins TRBV30 to TRBJ1-2, with 7 bases aligning to TRBD1. The receptor comes from a woman over 75 with acute or convalescent COVID-19. The sample comprised peripheral blood. CDR3 DNA: TGTGCCTGGAGCGGACAGGAAGGCTATGGCTACACCTTC. Its translation is CAWSGQEGYGYTF.